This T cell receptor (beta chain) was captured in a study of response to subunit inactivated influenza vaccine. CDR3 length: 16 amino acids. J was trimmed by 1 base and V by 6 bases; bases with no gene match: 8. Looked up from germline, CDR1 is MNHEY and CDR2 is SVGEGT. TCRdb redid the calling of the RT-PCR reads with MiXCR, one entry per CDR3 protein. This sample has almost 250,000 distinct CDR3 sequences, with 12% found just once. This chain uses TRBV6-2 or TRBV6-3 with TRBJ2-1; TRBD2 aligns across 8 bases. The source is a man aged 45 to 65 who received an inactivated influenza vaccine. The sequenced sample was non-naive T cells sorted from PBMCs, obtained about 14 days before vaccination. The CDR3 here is CASRSTGGASYNEQFF. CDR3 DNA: TGTGCCAGCAGATCCACCGGGGGGGCTTCCTACAATGAGCAGTTCTTC.